The text below deals with one T cell receptor (beta chain). These data belong to a study of T cells after somatic rescue of genetic block. V dropped 4 bases and J dropped 2 bases, with 9 bases sitting between them. Germline assignment: CDR1 MGHRA and CDR2 YSYEKL. The CDR3 sequence is 13 residues long. TCRdb's copy holds only in-frame clones and misses some; the assay was immunoSEQ multiplex PCR. Of 67,000 or so clones listed, roughly 88% were seen once; the top ten hold less than 3.5%. The sequence was obtained from a man aged 25 to 45. The material sequenced was peripheral blood mononuclear cells (PBMCs). The chain links TRBV4-1 to TRBJ2-7; D may correspond to TRBD1 or TRBD2 (5 bases each). The CDR3 sequence: CASSPGTTYEQYF. CDR3 nucleotides: TGCGCCAGCAGCCCGGGGACCACCTACGAGCAGTACTTC.